This T cell receptor (beta chain) emerged from a study of blood T cells in healthy people across ages. Remarks on this clonotype: The antigen is undetermined.

Whole-study results and caveats: Possibly confounding the expanded clonotype changes was the fact that donor CMV status was unknown.

It was with a sample-barcoded 5' primer and a J-beta primer mix that a second PCR of roughly 7 to 12 cycles was run. TCRdb called the 5' RACE reads again in MiXCR, with one record for every CDR3 protein. The sample records about 1.7 million distinct CDR3 sequences, approximately 30% being singletons. J was trimmed by 10 bases and V by 0 bases; bases with no gene match: 2. Germline CDR1 reads ENHRY; CDR2 reads SYGVKD. The CDR3 runs to 13 residues. The sequencing sample was made of blood. The J gene is TRBJ1-1, the V gene TRBV10-3, with TRBD1 matching over 10 bases. This clonotype originated in a woman in her twenties or thirties in good health. This CDR3 reads CAISESDRGAAFF. The CDR3 region has the DNA TGTGCCATCAGTGAGTCGGACAGGGGGGCAGCTTTCTTT.